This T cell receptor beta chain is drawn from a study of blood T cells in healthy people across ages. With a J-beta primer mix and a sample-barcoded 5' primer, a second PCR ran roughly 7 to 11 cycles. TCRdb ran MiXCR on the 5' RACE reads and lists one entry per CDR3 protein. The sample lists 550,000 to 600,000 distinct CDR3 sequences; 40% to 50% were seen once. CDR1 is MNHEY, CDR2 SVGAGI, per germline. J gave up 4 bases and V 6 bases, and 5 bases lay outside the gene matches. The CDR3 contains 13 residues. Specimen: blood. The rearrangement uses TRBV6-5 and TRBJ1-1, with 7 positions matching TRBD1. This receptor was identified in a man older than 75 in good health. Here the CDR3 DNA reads TGTGCCAGCAGACAGGGGTTGGCCACTGAAGCTTTCTTT. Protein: CASRQGLATEAFF.